The clone carrying this T cell receptor (beta chain) was detected a few times. The antigen remains unidentified. This specimen comes from a study of blood T cells in healthy people across ages. Study results and limitations: Calculation of diversity from one million T cells yielded estimates considered to be underestimates.

Germline V gene lookup returns CDR1 MNHEY and CDR2 SVGAGI. V trimming: 7 bases; J trimming: 2 bases; junction bases outside the gene matches: 5. The length of the CDR3 is 14 residues. Isolation recovered at least 6 million PBMCs from every sample. Together with a sample-barcoded 5' primer, a J-beta primer mix was included in a second PCR lasting about 7 to 11 cycles. Every single cDNA molecule received a tag from a template-switch adaptor with 12 random nucleotides. MiXCR, applied by TCRdb to the 5' RACE reads, yields one record per CDR3 protein. This sample has some 1 million distinct CDR3 sequences; 45% occur once, and the top ten carry 15% to 20%.

Sequences were obtained from blood. This chain connects TRBV6-5 to TRBJ2-7; 10 positions match TRBD1. The source is an older woman in good health. CDR3 loop: CASNPGQGTYEQYF. The CDR3 bases are TGTGCCAGCAATCCGGGACAGGGGACCTACGAGCAGTACTTC.